This TCR beta chain was captured by sequencing in a study of blood T cells in healthy people across ages. This clonotype was counted only a few times. Germline is not matched at one junction end, which may reflect a read error. A sample-barcoded 5' primer and a J-beta primer mix were used in a second PCR of about 7 to 12 cycles. TCRdb re-derived calls from the 5' RACE reads in MiXCR, one entry per CDR3 protein. The table shows 800,000 to 950,000 distinct CDR3 sequences, with 45% to 50% occurring only once. CDR1 and CDR2 (germline): SGHTA, FQGNSA. The CDR3 is 11 residues long. The source of this sequence is a man aged 25 to 45 in good health. The specimen was blood. The gene calls are TRBV7-2 and TRBJ2-1; TRBD2 is a possible D gene (5 bases). The CDR3: CASSLALEQFF. DNA for the CDR3: TGTGCCAGCAGCCTAGCCCTCGAGCAGTTCTTC.